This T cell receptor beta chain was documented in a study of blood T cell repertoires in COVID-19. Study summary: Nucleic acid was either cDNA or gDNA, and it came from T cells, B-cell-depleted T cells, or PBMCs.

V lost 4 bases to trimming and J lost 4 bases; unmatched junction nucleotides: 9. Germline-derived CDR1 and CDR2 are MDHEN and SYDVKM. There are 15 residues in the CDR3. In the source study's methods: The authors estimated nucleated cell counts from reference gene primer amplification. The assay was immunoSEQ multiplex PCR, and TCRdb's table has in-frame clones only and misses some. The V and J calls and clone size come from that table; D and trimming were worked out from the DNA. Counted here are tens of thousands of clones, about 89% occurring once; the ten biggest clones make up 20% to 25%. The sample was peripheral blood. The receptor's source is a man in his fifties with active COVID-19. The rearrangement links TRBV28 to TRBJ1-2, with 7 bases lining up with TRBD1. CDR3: CASSSRDSHTYGYTF. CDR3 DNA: TGTGCCAGCAGTTCCCGGGACAGTCATACCTATGGCTACACCTTC.